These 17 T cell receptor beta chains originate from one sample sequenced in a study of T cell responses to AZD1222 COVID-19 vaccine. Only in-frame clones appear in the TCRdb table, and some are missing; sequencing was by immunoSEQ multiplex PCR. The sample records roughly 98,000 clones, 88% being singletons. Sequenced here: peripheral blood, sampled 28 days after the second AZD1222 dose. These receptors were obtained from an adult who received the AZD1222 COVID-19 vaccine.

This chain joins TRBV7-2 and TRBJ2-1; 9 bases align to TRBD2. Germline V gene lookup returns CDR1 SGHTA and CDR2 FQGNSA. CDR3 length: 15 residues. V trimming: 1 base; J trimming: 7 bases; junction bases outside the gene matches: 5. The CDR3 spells CASSLGSGRLNEQFF. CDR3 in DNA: TGTGCCAGCAGCTTAGGGAGCGGGAGGTTGAATGAGCAGTTCTTC.

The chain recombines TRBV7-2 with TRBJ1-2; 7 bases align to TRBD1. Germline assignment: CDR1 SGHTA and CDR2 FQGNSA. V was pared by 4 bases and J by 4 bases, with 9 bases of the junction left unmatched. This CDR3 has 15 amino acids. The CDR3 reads CASSSYRGEIYGYTF. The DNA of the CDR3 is TGTGCCAGCAGCTCCTACAGGGGAGAAATCTATGGCTACACCTTC.

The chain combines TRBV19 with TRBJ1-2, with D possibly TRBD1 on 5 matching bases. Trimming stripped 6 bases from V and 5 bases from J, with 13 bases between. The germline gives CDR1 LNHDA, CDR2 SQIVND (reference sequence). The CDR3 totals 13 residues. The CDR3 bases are TGTGCCAGTAGCCTACAGGATACTTATGGCTACACCTTC. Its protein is CASSLQDTYGYTF.

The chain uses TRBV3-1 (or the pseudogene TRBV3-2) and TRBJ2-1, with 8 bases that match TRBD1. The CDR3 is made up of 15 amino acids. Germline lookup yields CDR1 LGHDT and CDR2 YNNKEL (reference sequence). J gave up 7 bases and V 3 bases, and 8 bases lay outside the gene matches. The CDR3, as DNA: TGTGCCAGCAGCCATGTCCAGGGGGCGGTTAATGAGCAGTTCTTC. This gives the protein CASSHVQGAVNEQFF.

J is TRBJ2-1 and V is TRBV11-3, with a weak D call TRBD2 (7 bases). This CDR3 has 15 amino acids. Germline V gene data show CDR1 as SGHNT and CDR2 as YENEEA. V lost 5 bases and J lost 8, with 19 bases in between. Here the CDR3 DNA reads TGTGCCAGCAGCCGAGGGGAGGGGGGAATCGATGAGCAGTTCTTC. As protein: CASSRGEGGIDEQFF.

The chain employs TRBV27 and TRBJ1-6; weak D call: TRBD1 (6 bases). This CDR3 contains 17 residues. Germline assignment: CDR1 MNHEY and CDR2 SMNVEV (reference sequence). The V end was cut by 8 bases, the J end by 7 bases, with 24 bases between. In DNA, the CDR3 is TGTGCCAGCCGACAAACGGGGCAGGGGTGGCGGAATTCACCCCTCCACTTT. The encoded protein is CASRQTGQGWRNSPLHF.

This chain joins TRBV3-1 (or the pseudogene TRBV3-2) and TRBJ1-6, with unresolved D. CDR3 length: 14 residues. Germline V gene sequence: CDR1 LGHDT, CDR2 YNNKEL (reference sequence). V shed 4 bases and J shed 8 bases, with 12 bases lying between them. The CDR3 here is CASSPSGEYSPLHF. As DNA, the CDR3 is TGTGCCAGCAGCCCCTCGGGAGAATATTCACCCCTCCACTTT.

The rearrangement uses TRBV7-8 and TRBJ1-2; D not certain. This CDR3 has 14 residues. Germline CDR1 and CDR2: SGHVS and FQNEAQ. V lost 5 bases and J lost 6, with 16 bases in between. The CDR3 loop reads CASSPSTGSDGYTF. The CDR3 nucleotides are TGTGCCAGCAGCCCCTCGACGGGGTCGGATGGCTACACCTTC.

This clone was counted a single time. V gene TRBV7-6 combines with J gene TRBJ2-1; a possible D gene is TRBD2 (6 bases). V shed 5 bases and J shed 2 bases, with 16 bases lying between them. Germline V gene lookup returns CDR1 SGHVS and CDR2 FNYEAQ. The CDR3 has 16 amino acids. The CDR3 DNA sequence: TGTGCCAGCAGCCCAGAGGGCGGAGGGACCTACAATGAGCAGTTCTTC. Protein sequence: CASSPEGGGTYNEQFF.

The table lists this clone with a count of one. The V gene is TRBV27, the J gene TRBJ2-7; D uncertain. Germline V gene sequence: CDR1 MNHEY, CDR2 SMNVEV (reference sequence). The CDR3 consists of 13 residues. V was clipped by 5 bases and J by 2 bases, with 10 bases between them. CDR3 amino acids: CASSKQTTYEQYF. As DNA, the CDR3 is TGTGCCAGCAGTAAACAGACCACCTACGAGCAGTACTTC.

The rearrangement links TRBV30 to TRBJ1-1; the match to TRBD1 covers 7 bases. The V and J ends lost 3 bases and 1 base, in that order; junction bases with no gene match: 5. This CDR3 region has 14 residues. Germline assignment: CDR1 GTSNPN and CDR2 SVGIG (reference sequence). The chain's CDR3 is CAWSTGATNTEAFF. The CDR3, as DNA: TGTGCCTGGAGCACAGGGGCGACGAACACTGAAGCTTTCTTT.

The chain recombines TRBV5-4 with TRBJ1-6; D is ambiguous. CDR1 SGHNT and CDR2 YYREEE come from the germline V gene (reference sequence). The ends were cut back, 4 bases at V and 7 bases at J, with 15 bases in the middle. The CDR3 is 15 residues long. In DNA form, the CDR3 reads TGTGCCAGCAGCATTGAAGGGATCACAAATTCACCCCTCCACTTT. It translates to CASSIEGITNSPLHF.

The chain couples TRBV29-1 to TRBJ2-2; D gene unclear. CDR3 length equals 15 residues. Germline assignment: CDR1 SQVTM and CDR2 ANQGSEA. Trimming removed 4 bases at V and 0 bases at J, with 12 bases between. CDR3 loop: CSVVWQLPNTGELFF. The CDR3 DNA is TGCAGCGTTGTATGGCAGCTCCCGAACACCGGGGAGCTGTTTTTT.

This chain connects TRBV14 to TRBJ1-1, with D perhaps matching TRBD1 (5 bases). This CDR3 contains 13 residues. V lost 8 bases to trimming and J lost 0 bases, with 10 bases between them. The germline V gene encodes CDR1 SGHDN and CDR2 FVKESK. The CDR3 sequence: CASAEGLNTEAFF. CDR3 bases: TGTGCCAGCGCCGAGGGGCTGAACACTGAAGCTTTCTTT. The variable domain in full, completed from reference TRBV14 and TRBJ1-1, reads EAGVTQFPSHSVIEKGQTVTLRCDPISGHDNLYWYRRVMGKEIKFLLHFVKESKQDESGMPNNRFLAERTGGTYSTLKVQPAELEDSGVYFCASAEGLNTEAFFGQGTRLTVV.

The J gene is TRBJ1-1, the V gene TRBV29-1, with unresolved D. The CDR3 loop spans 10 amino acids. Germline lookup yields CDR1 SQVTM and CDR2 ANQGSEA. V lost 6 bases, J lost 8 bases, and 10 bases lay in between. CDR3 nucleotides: TGCAGCGTGGGTCCGCTAGAAGCTTTCTTT. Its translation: CSVGPLEAFF.

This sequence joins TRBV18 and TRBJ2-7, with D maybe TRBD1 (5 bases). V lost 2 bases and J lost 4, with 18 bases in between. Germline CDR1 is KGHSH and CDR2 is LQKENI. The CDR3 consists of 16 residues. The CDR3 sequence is CASSPDRAPCIYEQYF. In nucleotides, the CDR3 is TGTGCCAGCTCACCAGACAGAGCTCCATGCATTTACGAGCAGTACTTC.

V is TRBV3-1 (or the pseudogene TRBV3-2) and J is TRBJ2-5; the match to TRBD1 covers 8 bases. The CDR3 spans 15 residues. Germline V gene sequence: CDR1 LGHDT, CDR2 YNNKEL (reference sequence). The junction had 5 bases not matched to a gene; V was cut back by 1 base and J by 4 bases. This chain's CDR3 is CASSQGTGRRETQYF. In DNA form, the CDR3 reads TGTGCCAGCAGCCAAGGGACAGGGAGAAGAGAGACCCAGTACTTC.